The sequence of this TCR beta chain was determined in a study of T cells in Graves' hyperthyroidism and ophthalmopathy. Exclusions: uncontrolled infection, other autoimmune disease, pregnancy, lactation. Diagnosing involved the use of clinical symptoms, serum thyroxine and TRAb, thyroid ultrasound and orbital computed tomography. Notes on the study in general: Blood also held most thyroid clonotypes expanded beyond 0.001.

This clonotype was counted many times. Its antigen is still unknown. The CDR3 is 18 residues long. V lost 1 base, J lost 0 bases, and 4 bases stayed unmatched. Germline V gives CDR1 LGHDT, CDR2 YNNKEL (reference sequence). Regions amplified from RNA transcripts were the TCR beta CDR3 regions. The TCR CDR3 was amplified in a first-round RT-PCR using the HTBI primer set. Each CDR3 protein is one row after TCRdb ran MiXCR on the multiplex PCR reads. The sample lists 250,000 to 300,000 distinct CDR3 sequences, roughly 19% occurring once. Sequenced input: blood. The chain carries TRBV3-1 and TRBJ2-7; 15 bases agree with TRBD2. The clonotype was recovered from a man aged 45-60 years with Graves' ophthalmopathy. This CDR3 reads CASSQGTSGRGSSYEQYF. The CDR3 DNA follows: TGTGCCAGCAGCCAAGGGACTAGCGGGAGGGGAAGCTCCTACGAGCAGTACTTC.